This paragraph covers one T cell receptor (beta chain) sequence. Its specificity is not known. The data are from a study of vaccination effects on CD4 cells after COVID-19. Repertoires were generated with immunoSEQ multiplex PCR, while TCRdb's copy carries only in-frame clones and drops some. The sample has about 60,000 clones, roughly 80% seen once. Germline-derived CDR1 and CDR2 are MNHEY and SVGAGI. V trimming: 6 bases; J trimming: 1 base; junction bases outside the gene matches: 7. The CDR3 runs 15 residues. Before any sequencing was done, the ViraFEST assay used viral peptide pools to expand antigen-specific CD4+ T cells. On roughly day 10 of culture, CD4+ T cells were separated out.

The sequencing here drew on CD4+ T cells from PBMCs cultured with HCoV-229E spike peptides, taken before COVID-19 vaccination. The chain couples TRBV6-5 to TRBJ1-1; 8 nucleotides match TRBD1. The origin of this receptor is a human donor who received a COVID-19 vaccine. CDR3 in DNA: TGTGCCAGCAGCGGGGCGGACAGGGCGAACACTGAAGCTTTCTTT. Translating gives CASSGADRANTEAFF.